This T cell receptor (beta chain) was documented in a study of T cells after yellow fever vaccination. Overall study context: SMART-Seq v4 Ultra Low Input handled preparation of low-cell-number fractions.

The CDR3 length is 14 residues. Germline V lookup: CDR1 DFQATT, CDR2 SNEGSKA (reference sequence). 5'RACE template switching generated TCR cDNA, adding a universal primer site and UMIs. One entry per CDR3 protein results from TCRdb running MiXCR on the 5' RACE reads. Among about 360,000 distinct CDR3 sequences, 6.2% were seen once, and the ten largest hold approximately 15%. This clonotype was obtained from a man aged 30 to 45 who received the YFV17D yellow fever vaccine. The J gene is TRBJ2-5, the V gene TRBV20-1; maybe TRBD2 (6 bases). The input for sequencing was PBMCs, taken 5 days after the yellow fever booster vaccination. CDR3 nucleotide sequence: TGCAGCGCCCAAAGTTCGGGACTCCCAGAGACCCAGTACTTC. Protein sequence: CSAQSSGLPETQYF.